These 31 T cell receptor beta chains share one sample of origin, sequenced in a study of graft-versus-host responses after intestinal transplantation. Clones were read by immunoSEQ multiplex PCR, and TCRdb kept only the in-frame ones, dropping some. Here the sample spans tens of thousands of clones, roughly 90% being singletons. These receptors have no known antigen. This specimen was unstimulated CD8+ T cells sorted from spleen or lymph node cells, taken before intestinal transplant. These receptors all stem from a human donor who received an intestinal transplant.

This clone was detected once. The chain joins TRBV7-3 to TRBJ2-7; 11 nucleotides match TRBD1. This CDR3 comprises 16 residues. Germline trimming cut 5 bases from V and 2 bases from J; bases unmatched to any gene: 8. Germline V lookup: CDR1 SGHTA, CDR2 FQGTGA. CDR3 sequence: CASSPAGTGGTYEQYF. CDR3 DNA sequence: TGTGCCAGCAGCCCAGCCGGGACAGGGGGGACCTACGAGCAGTACTTC.

This clone has just a few counts. The chain couples TRBV29-1 to TRBJ1-1; D unclear. This CDR3 spans 11 amino acids. Germline V lookup: CDR1 SQVTM, CDR2 ANQGSEA. Trimming shortened V by 3 bases and J by 1 base, and 3 bases separated the two germline ends. DNA of the CDR3: TGCAGCGTTGACAGGAACACTGAAGCTTTCTTT. This translates into CSVDRNTEAFF.

This clone appeared a few times. The chain recombines TRBV4-3 with TRBJ1-2, with D tentatively TRBD1 (6 bases). V lost 1 base and J lost 6, with 21 bases in between. Germline V gives CDR1 LGHNA, CDR2 YSLEER. CDR3 length equals 17 residues. CDR3 protein: CASSQALDREELDGYTF. The CDR3 nucleotides read TGCGCCAGCAGCCAAGCTCTGGACAGAGAAGAATTGGATGGCTACACCTTC.

The chain joins TRBV4-1 to TRBJ2-7, with TRBD2 as a possible D gene (5 bases). In germline, CDR1 is MGHRA, CDR2 YSYEKL. The CDR3 consists of 13 residues. The ends were cut back, 2 bases at V and 1 base at J, with 6 bases in the middle. DNA of the CDR3: TGCGCCAGCAGCCAACGGACTTCCTACGAGCAGTACTTC. Translating gives CASSQRTSYEQYF.

The chain employs TRBV5-4 and TRBJ2-7; the D gene is possibly TRBD1 (5 bases). V lost 4 bases, J lost 2 bases, and 13 bases lay in between. The CDR3 covers 14 residues. Germline lookup yields CDR1 SGHNT and CDR2 YYREEE (reference sequence). CDR3: CASSPGTGAYEQYF. In nucleotides, the CDR3 is TGTGCCAGCAGCCCAGGAACAGGAGCCTACGAGCAGTACTTC.

This clone came up once. This chain uses TRBV5-1 with TRBJ2-7, with 7 bases matching TRBD2. The CDR3 runs 15 residues. The germline V gene has CDR1 SGHRS and CDR2 YFSETQ. Trimming at V came to 4 bases and at J to 0 bases, leaving 7 bases not matched to a gene. CDR3 sequence reads: CASSLTGTISYEQYF. DNA of the CDR3: TGCGCCAGCAGCCTAACCGGGACTATCTCCTACGAGCAGTACTTC.

V gene TRBV9 combines with J gene TRBJ1-3; tentative D call: TRBD1 (5 bases). Germline lookup yields CDR1 SGDLS and CDR2 YYNGEE. Trimming shortened V by 1 base and J by 1 base, and 6 bases separated the two germline ends. This CDR3 is built from 14 residues. The CDR3 sequence is CASSVSGSGNTIYF. CDR3 sequence (DNA): TGTGCCAGCAGCGTATCAGGGTCTGGAAACACCATATATTTT.

This clone is termed medium-sized (0.01 to 0.1%). The V gene is TRBV6-5, the J gene TRBJ2-1; no definite D call. The CDR3 loop spans 11 amino acids. V shed 4 bases and J shed 7 bases, with 5 bases lying between them. CDR1 MNHEY and CDR2 SVGAGI come from the germline V gene. CDR3 sequence (DNA): TGTGCCAGCAGTTTCGCGAATGAGCAGTTCTTC. Encoded protein: CASSFANEQFF.

The chain uses TRBV4-3 and TRBJ2-2; TRBD2 aligns across 8 bases. Germline CDR1 is LGHNA and CDR2 is YSLEER. This CDR3 contains 18 residues. J lost 4 bases, V lost 1 base, and 11 bases had no gene match. The CDR3 region is CASSQGGYPGTSTGELFF. The CDR3 bases are TGCGCCAGCAGCCAAGGGGGATACCCCGGGACTAGCACCGGGGAGCTGTTTTTT.

The chain employs TRBV28 and TRBJ2-2, with TRBD2 identical over 13 bases. The CDR3 is 15 residues long. With V trimmed by 6 bases and J by 5 bases, 3 bases remained unmatched. Germline CDR1 and CDR2: MDHEN and SYDVKM. CDR3 loop: CASSWTSGSTGELFF. The DNA for the CDR3 is TGTGCCAGCAGCTGGACTAGCGGGAGTACCGGGGAGCTGTTTTTT.

The rearrangement links TRBV9 to TRBJ2-7; a weak D match, TRBD2 (6 bases). The CDR3 sequence is 12 residues long. V was trimmed by 3 bases and J by 5 bases, leaving 9 bases between them. The germline V gene encodes CDR1 SGDLS and CDR2 YYNGEE. CDR3 sequence: CASSGRANEQYF. CDR3 DNA sequence: TGTGCCAGCAGCGGGAGGGCCAACGAGCAGTACTTC.

This chain links TRBV19 with TRBJ2-7, with a tentative D call TRBD1 (5 bases). Germline-derived CDR1 and CDR2 are LNHDA and SQIVND (reference sequence). Trimming cost V 3 bases and J 7 bases, with 16 bases left between them. There are 14 residues in the CDR3. CDR3: CASSIRERIGEQYF. In DNA, the CDR3 is TGTGCCAGTAGTATCAGGGAACGTATTGGTGAGCAGTACTTC.

This sequence joins TRBV29-1 and TRBJ2-7, with D maybe TRBD2 (6 bases). Trimming removed 1 base from V and 3 bases from J, with 22 bases in between. CDR3 length equals 17 residues. From germline, CDR1 is SQVTM and CDR2 ANQGSEA. In DNA form, the CDR3 reads TGCAGCGTTGAAGGGAAGGGTACGGGAGTGTATGACTACGAGCAGTACTTC. Translated, it gives CSVEGKGTGVYDYEQYF.

The V call is TRBV6-1, the J call TRBJ1-4; 9 bases are shared with TRBD1. The CDR3 is 13 amino acids. V shed 6 bases and J 8 bases; nucleotides not matched to a gene: 4. CDR1 MNHNS and CDR2 SASEGT come from the germline V gene. This CDR3 reads CASRTGGQEKLFF. Here the CDR3 DNA reads TGTGCCAGCAGGACAGGGGGACAAGAAAAACTGTTTTTT.

In this sample, this clone turned up once. V usage is TRBV5-1 and J usage is TRBJ1-1; no firm D call. V was cut by 6 bases and J by 2 bases, with 17 bases left in between. The V gene's germline CDR1 is SGHRS and CDR2 YFSETQ. CDR3 length: 15 amino acids. Written as DNA, the CDR3 is TGCGCCAGCATAAGGGAGGGTGGACTTAACACTGAAGCTTTCTTT. Its protein is CASIREGGLNTEAFF. Filled out from reference TRBV5-1 and TRBJ1-1, the complete variable domain reads KAGVTQTPRYLIKTRGQQVTLSCSPISGHRSVSWYQQTPGQGLQFLFEYFSETQRNKGNFPGRFSGRQFSNSRSEMNVSTLELGDSALYLCASIREGGLNTEAFFGQGTRLTVV.

The chain employs TRBV4-1 and TRBJ2-7; 8 nucleotides agree with TRBD2. The CDR3 consists of 15 residues. Losses at the gene ends were 4 bases for V and 4 bases for J; bases not matched to a gene: 9. CDR1 and CDR2 from the germline V gene are MGHRA and YSYEKL. The CDR3 DNA is TGCGCCAGCAGCCTCAGAACTAGCGGCGATTACGAGCAGTACTTC. Translating gives CASSLRTSGDYEQYF.

V gene TRBV7-9 combines with J gene TRBJ2-3; possibly TRBD2 for D (5 bases). Germline V gene data show CDR1 as SEHNR and CDR2 as FQNEAQ (reference sequence). The length of the CDR3 is 14 residues. Trimming took 5 bases from V and 1 from J, leaving 10 bases between them. The CDR3 region has the DNA TGTGCCAGCAGCGGCGGGCCACGCACAGATACGCAGTATTTT. It translates to CASSGGPRTDTQYF.

This rearrangement joins TRBV10-2 to TRBJ2-7, with D perhaps matching TRBD2 (6 bases). The V and J ends lost 4 bases and 2 bases respectively, with 42 bases between them. Per germline, CDR1 WSHSY and CDR2 SAAADI. CDR3 size: 24 residues. CDR3 protein: CASSGSSSKARGDRPPFLAYEQYF. CDR3 nucleotides: TGCGCCAGCAGTGGGAGCAGCTCAAAGGCGCGGGGTGATCGGCCCCCCTTCCTCGCCTACGAGCAGTACTTC.

This chain links TRBV14 with TRBJ2-7; 10 bases agree with TRBD1. Losses at the gene ends were 4 bases for V and 3 bases for J; bases not matched to a gene: 3. This CDR3 is 14 amino acids long. Per germline, CDR1 SGHDN and CDR2 FVKESK. The CDR3 DNA reads as TGTGCCAGCAGCCGGGACAGGGGCTTCTACGAGCAGTACTTC. Its translation: CASSRDRGFYEQYF.

The V call is TRBV30, the J call TRBJ2-1; D call uncertain. This CDR3 spans 15 amino acids. Germline CDR1 and CDR2: GTSNPN and SVGIG (reference sequence). Trimming shortened V by 2 bases and J by 0 bases, and 11 bases separated the two germline ends. In DNA form, the CDR3 reads TGTGCCTGGAGTTTATGGGCGAGCTCCTACAATGAGCAGTTCTTC. It encodes CAWSLWASSYNEQFF.

V gene TRBV5-1 combines with J gene TRBJ2-1, with D perhaps TRBD1 (6 bases). Trimming removed 2 bases from V and 3 bases from J, with 18 bases in between. Germline-derived CDR1 and CDR2 are SGHRS and YFSETQ. The CDR3 is 17 residues long. CDR3 sequence: CASSFRPGTQFYNEQFF. CDR3 sequence (DNA): TGCGCCAGCAGCTTTCGACCCGGGACACAATTCTACAATGAGCAGTTCTTC. Looking up the rest from reference TRBV5-1 and TRBJ2-1 gives the full variable domain: KAGVTQTPRYLIKTRGQQVTLSCSPISGHRSVSWYQQTPGQGLQFLFEYFSETQRNKGNFPGRFSGRQFSNSRSEMNVSTLELGDSALYLCASSFRPGTQFYNEQFFGPGTRLTVL.

This clone showed up just once. This rearrangement joins TRBV4-1 to TRBJ2-5, with TRBD2 identical over 8 bases. The germline V gene has CDR1 MGHRA and CDR2 YSYEKL. This CDR3 is 16 amino acids long. J gave up 4 bases and V 0 bases, and 7 bases lay outside the gene matches. For the CDR3, the DNA is TGCGCCAGCAGCCAAGAAGGTTGGCTAGCGGGAGAGACCCAGTACTTC. Protein: CASSQEGWLAGETQYF.

This chain links TRBV27 with TRBJ1-1; D is unclear. V lost 2 bases, J lost 4 bases, and 11 bases lay in between. CDR3 length: 14 residues. Germline V gene data show CDR1 as MNHEY and CDR2 as SMNVEV (reference sequence). In DNA form, the CDR3 reads TGTGCCAGCAGTTTAAAAGCCGGAGGCACTGAAGCTTTCTTT. This translates into CASSLKAGGTEAFF.

The chain employs TRBV4-1 and TRBJ1-3, with unresolved D. This CDR3 spans 15 amino acids. Germline CDR1 is MGHRA and CDR2 is YSYEKL. Deletions cut 0 bases from V and 1 base from J, with 7 bases between. CDR3 in DNA: TGCGCCAGCAGCCAAGATCGGGGATCTGGAAACACCATATATTTT. This codes for CASSQDRGSGNTIYF.

This clone was counted only a few times. This chain joins TRBV6-6 and TRBJ2-7; 7 bases are a match to TRBD1. CDR3 length equals 15 residues. Germline values: CDR1 MNHNY, CDR2 SVGAGI (reference sequence). V was clipped by 6 bases and J by 4 bases; unmatched bases: 12. Written as DNA, the CDR3 is TGTGCCAGCAGCACCGGAATAGACAGGGATTACGAGCAGTACTTC. It codes for CASSTGIDRDYEQYF.

The chain carries TRBV20-1 and TRBJ1-1; possible D gene TRBD1, 5 bases. CDR3 size: 10 residues. The germline CDR1 and CDR2 sequences are DFQATT and SNEGSKA (reference sequence). V lost 7 bases to trimming and J lost 5 bases, with 8 bases between them. CDR3 bases: TGCAGTGTCGGGGGGACTGAAGCTTTCTTT. This sequence encodes CSVGGTEAFF.

The gene calls are TRBV4-1 and TRBJ2-1; 10 bases match TRBD2. This CDR3 comprises 15 residues. The V segment lost 1 base and the J segment 8 bases; nucleotides outside the gene matches: 5. Germline values: CDR1 MGHRA, CDR2 YSYEKL. The CDR3 loop is CASSQAASGRYEQFF. CDR3 nucleotides: TGCGCCAGCAGCCAAGCGGCTAGCGGGAGATATGAGCAGTTCTTC.

The chain employs TRBV11-2 and TRBJ1-1; D call uncertain. CDR3 length: 18 amino acids. The V gene's germline CDR1 is SGHAT and CDR2 FQNNGV. Trimming removed 1 base at V and 1 base at J, with 19 bases between. The DNA of the CDR3 is TGTGCCAGCAGCTTAGGAGGTTTCTCCGGCCCTCCGAACACTGAAGCTTTCTTT. Protein: CASSLGGFSGPPNTEAFF.

The chain uses TRBV4-1 and TRBJ2-1; D remains unclear. This CDR3 is 15 amino acids long. The V end was cut by 0 bases, the J end by 6 bases, with 12 bases between. CDR1 and CDR2 (germline): MGHRA, YSYEKL. The CDR3 spells CASSQEPGSSNEQFF. CDR3 nucleotides: TGCGCCAGCAGCCAAGAGCCGGGTTCTTCCAATGAGCAGTTCTTC.

The chain employs TRBV14 and TRBJ2-7; 8 nucleotides line up with TRBD1. The germline V gene encodes CDR1 SGHDN and CDR2 FVKESK. The J segment lost 1 base and the V segment lost 1 base, leaving 0 bases of the junction unmatched. CDR3 length: 14 residues. DNA for the CDR3: TGTGCCAGCAGCCAAGGGACAGGGTCCTACGAGCAGTACTTC. Its translation: CASSQGTGSYEQYF.

The chain uses TRBV5-4 and TRBJ2-3, with 9 bases fitting TRBD2. J gave up 5 bases and V 4 bases, and 14 bases lay outside the gene matches. The CDR3 contains 17 residues. The germline V gene has CDR1 SGHNT and CDR2 YYREEE (reference sequence). Written as DNA, the CDR3 is TGTGCCAGCAGCCCTCGATTAGTAGCGGGAGTGGGAGATACGCAGTATTTT. Translated, it gives CASSPRLVAGVGDTQYF.